The following is a TCR beta chain sequence with its context. The length of the CDR3 is 15 residues. Germline values: CDR1 SGDLS, CDR2 YYNGEE. Trimming removed 0 bases at V and 0 bases at J, with 9 bases between. Stated treatment: randomized to nivolumab then ipilimumab (arm A) or the reverse (arm B). None of the patients previously received DNA-damaging chemotherapy. From thawed PBMCs, live CD3+CD8+ cells negative for CD19 and CD56 were sorted. This sample stems from a study of sequential checkpoint blockade in melanoma. Here immunoSEQ multiplex PCR was the method, and the copy in TCRdb shows in-frame clones only, minus some. The data contain approximately 10,000 clones, roughly four fifths of them singletons.

The V gene is TRBV9, the J gene TRBJ1-1; D is undetermined. The source is a human donor with melanoma. The sample was CD8+ T cells sorted from blood (inferred from file names), taken from a patient given nivolumab and ipilimumab in sequence. CDR3 sequence: CASSVANSMNTEAFF. The CDR3 DNA sequence: TGTGCCAGCAGCGTAGCTAACAGTATGAACACTGAAGCTTTCTTT.